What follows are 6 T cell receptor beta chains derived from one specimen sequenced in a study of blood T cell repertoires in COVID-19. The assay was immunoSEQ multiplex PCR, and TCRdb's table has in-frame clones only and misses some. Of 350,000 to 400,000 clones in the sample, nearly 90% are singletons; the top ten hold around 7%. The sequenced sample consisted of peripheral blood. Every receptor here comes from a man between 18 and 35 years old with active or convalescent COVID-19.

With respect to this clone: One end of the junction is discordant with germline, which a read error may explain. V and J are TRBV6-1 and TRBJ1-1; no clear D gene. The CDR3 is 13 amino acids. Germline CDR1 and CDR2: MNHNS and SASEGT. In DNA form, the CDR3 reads TGTGCCAGCAGAGAAGGGCTGAACACTGAAGCTTTCTTT. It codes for CASREGLNTEAFF.

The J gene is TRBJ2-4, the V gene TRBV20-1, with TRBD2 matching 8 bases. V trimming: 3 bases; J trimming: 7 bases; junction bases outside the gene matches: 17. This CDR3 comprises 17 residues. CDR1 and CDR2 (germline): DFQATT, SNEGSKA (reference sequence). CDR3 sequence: CSASGSSSGTLRNIQYF. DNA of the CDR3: TGCAGTGCTAGTGGTTCGAGTAGCGGGACCCTACGGAACATTCAGTACTTC.

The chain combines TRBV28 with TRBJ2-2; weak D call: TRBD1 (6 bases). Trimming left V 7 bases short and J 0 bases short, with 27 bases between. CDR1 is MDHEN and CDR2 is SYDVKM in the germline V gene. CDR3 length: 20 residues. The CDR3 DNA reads TGTGCCAGCACCAAACTACGGTACAGGGAGATTACTCCGAACACCGGGGAGCTGTTTTTT. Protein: CASTKLRYREITPNTGELFF.

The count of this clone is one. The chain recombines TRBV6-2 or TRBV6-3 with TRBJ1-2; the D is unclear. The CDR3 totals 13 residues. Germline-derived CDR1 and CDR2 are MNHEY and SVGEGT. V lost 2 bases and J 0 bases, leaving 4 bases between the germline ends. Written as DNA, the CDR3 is TGTGCCAGCAGTTACCGGGCTAACTATGGCTACACCTTC. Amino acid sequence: CASSYRANYGYTF.

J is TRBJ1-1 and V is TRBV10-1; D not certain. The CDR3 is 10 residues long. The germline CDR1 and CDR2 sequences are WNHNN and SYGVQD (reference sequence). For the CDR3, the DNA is TGCGACGGGATGAACACTGAAGCTTTCTTT. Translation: CDGMNTEAFF.

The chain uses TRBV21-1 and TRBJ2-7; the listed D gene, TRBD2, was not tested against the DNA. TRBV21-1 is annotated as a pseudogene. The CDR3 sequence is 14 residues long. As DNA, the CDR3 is TGTGCCAGCAGCAATGGCGGGAGGGCCCACGAGCAGTACTTC. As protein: CASSNGGRAHEQYF.